These 17 T cell receptor beta chains were all obtained from the same sample, sequenced in a study of blood T cell repertoires in COVID-19. Clones were read by immunoSEQ multiplex PCR, and TCRdb kept only the in-frame ones, dropping some. Here the sample spans approximately 11,000 clones, just under 85% being singletons. Sequencing input: peripheral blood. The receptor source for this set is a man aged 45 to 65 with active COVID-19.

This clone was found once. The V gene is TRBV6-5, the J gene TRBJ2-7; 7 bases fit TRBD1. V lost 7 bases, J lost 2 bases, and 8 bases stayed unmatched. The CDR3 contains 14 residues. CDR1 is MNHEY and CDR2 is SVGAGI in the germline V gene. The CDR3 sequence is CASNPRGQAYEQYF. As DNA, the CDR3 is TGTGCCAGCAATCCTCGAGGACAGGCCTACGAGCAGTACTTC.

The chain's CDR3 is CASSAGLSYEQYF. CDR3 DNA: TGCGCCAGCAGTGCAGGTCTCTCCTACGAGCAGTACTTC. The chain is built from TRBV10-1 and TRBJ2-7; D remains unclear. CDR1 is WNHNN and CDR2 is SYGVQD in the germline V gene (reference sequence). This CDR3 comprises 13 residues. V was clipped by 4 bases and J by 0 bases, with 7 bases between them.

This chain links TRBV7-2 with TRBJ1-4; TRBD1 agrees at 10 bases. Per germline, CDR1 SGHTA and CDR2 FQGNSA. The V segment lost 5 bases and the J segment 8 bases; nucleotides outside the gene matches: 8. This CDR3 comprises 15 residues. CDR3 protein: CASSLAPGQGEKLFF. The CDR3 nucleotides read TGTGCCAGCAGCCTCGCCCCGGGACAGGGGGAAAAACTGTTTTTT.

This clone was counted once. The rearrangement joins TRBV12-3 or TRBV12-4 to TRBJ2-7, with 10 bases that match TRBD1. This CDR3 has 13 amino acids. Germline trimming cut 6 bases from V and 3 bases from J; bases unmatched to any gene: 2. CDR3 loop: CASSGQGVYEQYF. The DNA of the CDR3 is TGTGCCAGCAGCGGACAGGGGGTCTACGAGCAGTACTTC.

The rearrangement joins TRBV4-1 to TRBJ2-7; a weak D match, TRBD1 (5 bases). CDR3 length equals 14 residues. Germline CDR1 MGHRA, CDR2 YSYEKL. V was clipped by 2 bases and J by 7 bases, with 15 bases between them. CDR3 DNA sequence: TGCGCCAGCAGCCAATCAGGGTCCTCGCGGGAGCAGTACTTC. It encodes CASSQSGSSREQYF.

The chain uses TRBV18 and TRBJ2-5; D remains unclear. There are 15 residues in the CDR3. From germline, CDR1 is KGHSH and CDR2 LQKENI. With 3 bases removed from V and 1 base from J, the gap between germline ends came to 12 bases. In nucleotides, the CDR3 is TGTGCCAGCTCACCCTATCTAACAGTCCAAGAGACCCAGTACTTC. Its translation: CASSPYLTVQETQYF.

The chain carries TRBV6-2 or TRBV6-3 and TRBJ2-7; 12 nucleotides line up with TRBD2. The CDR3 runs to 16 residues. The J segment lost 5 bases and the V segment lost 4 bases, leaving 9 bases of the junction unmatched. The germline gives CDR1 MNHEY, CDR2 SVGEGT. CDR3 loop: CASSSPWTSGINEQYF. CDR3 bases: TGTGCCAGCAGTTCCCCATGGACTAGCGGGATCAACGAGCAGTACTTC.

The chain employs TRBV28 and TRBJ2-5; possibly TRBD1 for D (6 bases). Germline V gene data show CDR1 as MDHEN and CDR2 as SYDVKM. Trimming cost V 3 bases and J 4 bases, with 18 bases left between them. This CDR3 is built from 16 residues. CDR3 sequence: CASSFRRQGIGETQYF. The DNA for the CDR3 is TGTGCCAGCAGTTTTCGTCGGCAGGGGATTGGAGAGACCCAGTACTTC.

The chain uses TRBV7-9 and TRBJ1-2, with 7 nucleotides matching TRBD1. The CDR3 is made up of 16 amino acids. V was pared by 7 bases and J by 2 bases, with 13 bases of the junction left unmatched. Germline V gene sequence: CDR1 SEHNR, CDR2 FQNEAQ (reference sequence). Here the CDR3 reads CASTGTPWDRNYGYTF. The CDR3 region has the DNA TGTGCCAGCACCGGGACTCCCTGGGACAGAAACTATGGCTACACCTTC.

This chain links TRBV7-6 with TRBJ2-7; perhaps TRBD1 as D (6 bases). V was shortened by 1 base and J by 2 bases, with 9 bases between the two germline ends. There are 14 residues in the CDR3. In germline, CDR1 is SGHVS, CDR2 FNYEAQ. CDR3 in amino acids: CASSLVQGTYEQYF. Here the CDR3 DNA reads TGTGCCAGCAGCTTAGTTCAGGGGACCTACGAGCAGTACTTC.

V and J are TRBV18 and TRBJ2-5, with D maybe TRBD1 (6 bases). Germline CDR1 reads KGHSH; CDR2 reads LQKENI. The length of the CDR3 is 16 residues. With 6 bases removed from V and 1 base from J, the gap between germline ends came to 18 bases. CDR3 DNA: TGTGCCAGCTCTGGTCGTCGGGACACCTCCCAAGAGACCCAGTACTTC. Translation: CASSGRRDTSQETQYF.

The chain links TRBV5-8 to TRBJ2-3; 7 bases agree with TRBD2. The CDR3 is 15 residues long. Per the germline V gene, CDR1 is SGHTS and CDR2 is YDEGEE. The J segment lost 3 bases and the V segment lost 4 bases, leaving 8 bases of the junction unmatched. CDR3 sequence: CASSLSGGLTDTQYF. The CDR3 DNA sequence: TGTGCCAGCAGCCTCTCGGGGGGATTGACAGATACGCAGTATTTT. The full variable domain, in which reference TRBV5-8 and TRBJ2-3 provide the parts outside the CDR3, is EAGVTQSPTHLIKTRGQQATLRCSPISGHTSVYWYQQALGLGLQFLLWYDEGEERNRGNFPPRFSGRQFPNYSSELNVNALELEDSALYLCASSLSGGLTDTQYFGPGTRLTVL.

This clone was detected once. The V gene is TRBV9, the J gene TRBJ2-7; D ambiguous. The CDR3 consists of 13 residues. Between the trimmed V and J ends, which lost 2 bases and 0 bases, there was a span of 6 bases. Germline CDR1 is SGDLS and CDR2 is YYNGEE. The CDR3: CASSVASSYEQYF. In nucleotides, the CDR3 is TGTGCCAGCAGCGTCGCGAGCTCCTACGAGCAGTACTTC.

The chain carries TRBV2 and TRBJ2-3; 9 bases map to TRBD1. The J segment lost 2 bases and the V segment lost 0 bases, leaving 9 bases of the junction unmatched. Germline V lookup: CDR1 SNHLY, CDR2 FYNNEI. This CDR3 has 18 residues. This chain's CDR3 is CASSEADSDRGDTDTQYF. The CDR3 DNA sequence: TGTGCCAGCAGTGAAGCAGACTCGGACAGGGGAGACACAGATACGCAGTATTTT.

The chain is built from TRBV7-3 and TRBJ1-1, with 10 bases aligning to TRBD1. Looked up from germline, CDR1 is SGHTA and CDR2 is FQGTGA. V lost 6 bases and J lost 5; bases outside the gene matches: 6. CDR3 size: 14 residues. The CDR3 here is CASSLDRGLTEAFF. The CDR3 DNA reads TGTGCCAGCAGTCTCGACAGGGGGCTTACTGAAGCTTTCTTT.

CDR3 bases: TGTGCCAGCAGCGGGGAAACGGATGAAGCTTTCTTT. Encoded protein: CASSGETDEAFF. The V and J genes are TRBV2 and TRBJ1-1; D is undetermined. This CDR3 region has 12 residues. Trimming removed 6 bases at V and 7 bases at J, with 12 bases between. Per germline, CDR1 SNHLY and CDR2 FYNNEI.

This clone appeared a single time. The chain carries TRBV7-9 and TRBJ2-4; D not resolved. Trimming removed 5 bases from V and 5 bases from J, with 7 bases in between. This CDR3 is 12 amino acids long. Germline V gene data show CDR1 as SEHNR and CDR2 as FQNEAQ (reference sequence). Here the CDR3 DNA reads TGTGCCAGCAGCCCCCTCGAAAACATTCAGTACTTC. Amino acids: CASSPLENIQYF. Based on the CDR3 plus reference TRBV7-9 and TRBJ2-4, the full variable domain is DTGVSQNPRHKITKRGQNVTFRCDPISEHNRLYWYRQTLGQGPEFLTYFQNEAQLEKSRLLSDRFSAERPKGSFSTLEIQRTEQGDSAMYLCASSPLENIQYFGAGTRLSVL.